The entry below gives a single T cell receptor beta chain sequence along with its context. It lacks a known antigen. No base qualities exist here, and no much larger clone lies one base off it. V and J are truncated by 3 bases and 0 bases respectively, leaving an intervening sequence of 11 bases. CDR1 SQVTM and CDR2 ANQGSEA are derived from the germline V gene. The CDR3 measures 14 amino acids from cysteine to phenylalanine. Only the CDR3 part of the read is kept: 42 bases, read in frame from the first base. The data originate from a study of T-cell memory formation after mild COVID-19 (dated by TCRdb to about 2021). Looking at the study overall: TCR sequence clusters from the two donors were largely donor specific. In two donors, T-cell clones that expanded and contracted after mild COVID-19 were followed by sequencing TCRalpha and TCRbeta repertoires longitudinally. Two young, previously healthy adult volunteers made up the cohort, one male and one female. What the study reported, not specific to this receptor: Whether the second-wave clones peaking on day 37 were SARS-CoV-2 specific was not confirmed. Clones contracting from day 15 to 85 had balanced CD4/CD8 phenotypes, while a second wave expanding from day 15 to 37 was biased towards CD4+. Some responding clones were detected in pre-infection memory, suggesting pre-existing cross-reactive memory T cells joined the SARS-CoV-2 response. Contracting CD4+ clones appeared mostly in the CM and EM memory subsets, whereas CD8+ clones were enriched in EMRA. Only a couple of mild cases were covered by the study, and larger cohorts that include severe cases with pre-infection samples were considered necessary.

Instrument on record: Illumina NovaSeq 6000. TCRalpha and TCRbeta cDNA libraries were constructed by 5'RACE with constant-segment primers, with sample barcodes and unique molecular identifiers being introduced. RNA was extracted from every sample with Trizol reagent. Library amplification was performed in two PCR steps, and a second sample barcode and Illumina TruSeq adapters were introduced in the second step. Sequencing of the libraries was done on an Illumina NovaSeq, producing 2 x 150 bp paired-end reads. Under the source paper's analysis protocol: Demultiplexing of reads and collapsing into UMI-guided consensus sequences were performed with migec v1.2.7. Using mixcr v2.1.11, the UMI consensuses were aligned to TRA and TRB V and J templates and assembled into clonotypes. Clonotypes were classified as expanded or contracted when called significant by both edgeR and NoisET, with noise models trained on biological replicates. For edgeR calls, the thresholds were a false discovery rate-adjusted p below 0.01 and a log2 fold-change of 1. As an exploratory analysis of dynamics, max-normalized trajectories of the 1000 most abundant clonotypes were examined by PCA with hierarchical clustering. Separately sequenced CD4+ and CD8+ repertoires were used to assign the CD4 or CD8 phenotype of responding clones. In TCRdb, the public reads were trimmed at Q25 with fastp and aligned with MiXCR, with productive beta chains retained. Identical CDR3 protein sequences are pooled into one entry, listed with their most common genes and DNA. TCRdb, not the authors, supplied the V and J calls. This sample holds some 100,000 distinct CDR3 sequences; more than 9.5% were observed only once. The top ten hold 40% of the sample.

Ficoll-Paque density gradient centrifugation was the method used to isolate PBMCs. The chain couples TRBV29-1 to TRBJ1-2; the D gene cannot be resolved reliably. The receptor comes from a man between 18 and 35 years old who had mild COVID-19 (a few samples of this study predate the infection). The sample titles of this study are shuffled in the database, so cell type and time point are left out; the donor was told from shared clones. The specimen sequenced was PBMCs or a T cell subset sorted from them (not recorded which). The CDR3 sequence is CSVDPEVANYGYTF. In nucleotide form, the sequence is TGCAGCGTTGACCCCGAGGTTGCTAACTATGGCTACACCTTC.